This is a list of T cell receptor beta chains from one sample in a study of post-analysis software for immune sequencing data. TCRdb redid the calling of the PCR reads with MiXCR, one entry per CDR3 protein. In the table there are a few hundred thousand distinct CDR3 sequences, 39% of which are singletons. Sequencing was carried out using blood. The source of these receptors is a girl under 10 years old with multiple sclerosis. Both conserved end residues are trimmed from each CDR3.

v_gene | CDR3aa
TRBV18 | ASSPGHLGYEQY
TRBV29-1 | SVDPRFTDTQY
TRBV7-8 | ASSLPASSHPEAF
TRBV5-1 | ASSSQTGGAETQY
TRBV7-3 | ASSSYQGDEQY
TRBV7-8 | ASSLEASGRAIMETQY
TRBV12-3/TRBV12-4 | ASSLEVREGLGEQY
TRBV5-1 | ASSFETPPGEQF
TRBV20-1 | SARSLVGFFYEQY
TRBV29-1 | SVGEGATTDTQY
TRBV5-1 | ASSLGPYMFPYNEQF
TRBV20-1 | SARDGQIQETQY
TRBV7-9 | ASSAAGGTDTQY
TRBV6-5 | ASSYSATGLGNIQY
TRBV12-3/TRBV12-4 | ASSLRTGRQNTEAF
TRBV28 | ASSYAGGHTEAF
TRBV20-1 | SARGGGISEAF
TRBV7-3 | ASSLHSGSSYEQY
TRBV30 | AWAPPGGTVATNEKLF
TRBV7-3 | ASSPNSGFSYNEQF
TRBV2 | ASSPPDYPTYEQF
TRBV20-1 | SASRQGIDQPQH
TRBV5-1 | ASSFDSTDTQY
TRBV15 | ATSRDRGTSGEQF
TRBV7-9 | AGSPGGNEQY
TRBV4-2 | ASSPQLEGEQY
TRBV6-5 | ASRYSGNQETQY
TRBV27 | ASSLSGVYGYT
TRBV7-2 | ASSTQGLAGGGEQY
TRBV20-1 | SAKLAGELTGGTQY
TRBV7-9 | ASSPRTGKGYEQY
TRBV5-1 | ASSLGGPPQETQY
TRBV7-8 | ASSPPSGNHQPQH
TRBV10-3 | AIRTGQRSDTQY
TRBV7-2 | ASSLQTSGGTTDTQY
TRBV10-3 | AISESLGRALVYNEQF
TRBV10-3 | AISDWASGSSYNEQF
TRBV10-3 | AISGTRDLYGYT
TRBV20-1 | SASSGQPQH
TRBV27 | ASSLALGSPLH
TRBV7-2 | ASSLGTGWNEQY
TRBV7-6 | ASSLGRLAGGVLDTQY
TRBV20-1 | SATRDRVAQPQH
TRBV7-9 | ASSLISGAGANVLT
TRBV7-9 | ASSLERSGLREQF
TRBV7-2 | ASSLVIQYSTDTQY
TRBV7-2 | ASSQGQGPGYGHT
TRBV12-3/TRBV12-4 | ASSYGGTQGTQY
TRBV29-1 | SVEDRSKQLKTNTEAF
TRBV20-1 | SALLAGARRGNTQY
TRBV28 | ASSLPQSKGRPYNEQF
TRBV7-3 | ASSRGTNTEAF
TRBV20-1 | SARDPDNAFGRYSPLH
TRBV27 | ASSLTGTGLYEQY
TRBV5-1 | ACSPLTGTEAF